The 7 T cell receptor beta chains listed next were all sequenced from one sample in a study of T cell changes during pregnancy in multiple sclerosis. The table came from immunoSEQ multiplex PCR; TCRdb's copy has only in-frame clones and leaves some out. The data show over 80,000 clones, with over 75% seen just once and under 0.8% held by the top ten. The sample here was peripheral blood, taken in the second trimester of pregnancy. These receptor sequences come from a female donor in good health, enrolled as a control in a pregnancy study.

V gene TRBV29-1 combines with J gene TRBJ1-1; D is unresolved. Germline values: CDR1 SQVTM, CDR2 ANQGSEA. The CDR3 is 13 amino acids. The V end was cut by 4 bases, the J end by 0 bases, with 9 bases between. CDR3 sequence: CSVGRRMNTEAFF. The CDR3 bases are TGCAGCGTTGGACGGAGGATGAACACTGAAGCTTTCTTT. Based on the CDR3 plus reference TRBV29-1 and TRBJ1-1, the full variable domain is SAVISQKPSRDICQRGTSLTIQCQVDSQVTMMFWYRQQPGQSLTLIATANQGSEATYESGFVIDKFPISRPNLTFSTLTVSNMSPEDSSIYLCSVGRRMNTEAFFGQGTRLTVV.

The chain joins TRBV28 to TRBJ2-7, with D perhaps TRBD2 (5 bases). The germline gives CDR1 MDHEN, CDR2 SYDVKM. The length of the CDR3 is 10 residues. Between the trimmed V and J ends, which lost 8 bases and 4 bases, there was a span of 6 bases. The CDR3, as DNA: TGTGCCAGCCGGAGGTACGAGCAGTACTTC. It is translated as CASRRYEQYF.

The rearrangement uses TRBV5-1 and TRBJ1-5; possibly TRBD1 for D (6 bases). Germline CDR1 reads SGHRS; CDR2 reads YFSETQ. The CDR3 contains 16 residues. V was pared by 0 bases and J by 9 bases, with 19 bases between. The CDR3 sequence is CASSLGLGRGGGPQHF. Written as DNA, the CDR3 is TGCGCCAGCAGCTTGGGGCTGGGCAGGGGAGGGGGGCCCCAGCATTTT.

The genes are TRBV29-1 and TRBJ2-1; no clear D. This CDR3 spans 14 amino acids. Trimming cost V 5 bases and J 7 bases, with 18 bases left between them. Germline CDR1 reads SQVTM; CDR2 reads ANQGSEA. In DNA, the CDR3 is TGCAGCGTTTGTATGGCAGAAAAACGAAATGAGCAGTTCTTC. This codes for CSVCMAEKRNEQFF.

This sequence joins TRBV6-1 and TRBJ2-7, with a weak D call TRBD1 (5 bases). This CDR3 comprises 11 residues. V was cut by 2 bases and J by 12 bases, with 11 bases left in between. Germline-derived CDR1 and CDR2 are MNHNS and SASEGT. The CDR3 DNA reads TGTGCCAGCAGTGAAAGGGGCAGGCCGTACTTC. This sequence encodes CASSERGRPYF.

This sequence joins TRBV9 and TRBJ2-1; 8 nucleotides line up with TRBD2. The CDR3 runs to 17 residues. CDR1 SGDLS and CDR2 YYNGEE come from the germline V gene. The ends lost 3 bases at V and 4 bases at J; junction bases unmatched: 12. CDR3 sequence (DNA): TGTGCCAGCAGCGACCGACCTTTAGCGGGATCTTACAATGAGCAGTTCTTC. Amino acid sequence: CASSDRPLAGSYNEQFF.

The chain is built from TRBV7-2 and TRBJ2-7, with 8 nucleotides matching TRBD2. Germline lookup yields CDR1 SGHTA and CDR2 FQGNSA. J gave up 4 bases and V 0 bases, and 5 bases lay outside the gene matches. This CDR3 contains 15 residues. The CDR3 protein is CASSLATSGLYEQYF. The DNA for the CDR3 is TGTGCCAGCAGCTTAGCCACTAGCGGATTATACGAGCAGTACTTC. The whole variable domain, filled in from reference TRBV7-2 and TRBJ2-7, reads GAGVSQSPSNKVTEKGKDVELRCDPISGHTALYWYRQSLGQGLEFLIYFQGNSAPDKSGLPSDRFSAERTGGSVSTLTIQRTQQEDSAVYLCASSLATSGLYEQYFGPGTRLTVT.